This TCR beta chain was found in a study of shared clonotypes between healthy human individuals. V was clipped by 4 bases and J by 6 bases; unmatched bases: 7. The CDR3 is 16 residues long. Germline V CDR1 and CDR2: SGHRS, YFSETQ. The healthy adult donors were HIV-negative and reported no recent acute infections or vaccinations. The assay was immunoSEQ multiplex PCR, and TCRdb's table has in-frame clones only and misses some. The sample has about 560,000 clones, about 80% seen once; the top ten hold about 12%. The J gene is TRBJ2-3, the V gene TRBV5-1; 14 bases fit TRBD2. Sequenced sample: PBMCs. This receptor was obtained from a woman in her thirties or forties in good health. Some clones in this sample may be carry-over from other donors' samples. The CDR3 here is CASSATGTSGSDTQYF. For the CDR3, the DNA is TGCGCCAGCAGCGCGACCGGGACTAGCGGGAGTGATACGCAGTATTTT.